Each of the 17 T cell receptor beta chains below was sequenced from the same sample in a study of blood T cell repertoires in COVID-19. This table comes from immunoSEQ multiplex PCR, and its TCRdb copy is limited to in-frame clones, with some not included. The table records roughly 250,000 clones, about 87% of them present only once. Input material: PBMCs or T cells enriched from blood (not recorded which). These TCRs come from a woman in her 50s who had recovered from COVID-19.

This clone was seen more than once but under ten times. The chain is built from TRBV27 and TRBJ2-6; D call uncertain. The V gene lost 5 bases and the J gene lost 1 base, with 3 bases spanning the gap. This CDR3 has 13 residues. Per germline, CDR1 MNHEY and CDR2 SMNVEV (reference sequence). The CDR3 DNA follows: TGTGCCAGCAGTCTGTCTGGGGCCAACGTCCTGACTTTC. This translates into CASSLSGANVLTF.

This chain joins TRBV27 and TRBJ1-5, with D perhaps TRBD1 (6 bases). This CDR3 spans 17 amino acids. Trimming removed 5 bases at V and 2 bases at J, with 19 bases between. Germline V gives CDR1 MNHEY, CDR2 SMNVEV (reference sequence). The CDR3 DNA reads TGTGCCAGCAGTAAATGGGGCGGGGGCGGAGGCAATCAGCCCCAGCATTTT. Its translation is CASSKWGGGGGNQPQHF.

V is TRBV30 and J is TRBJ2-3, with D perhaps TRBD2 (6 bases). CDR1 is GTSNPN and CDR2 is SVGIG in the germline V gene (reference sequence). Deletions cut 4 bases from V and 0 bases from J, with 11 bases between. The CDR3 runs to 14 residues. Here the CDR3 DNA reads TGTGCCTGGATGCTTAGCGGTAGCACAGATACGCAGTATTTT. This encodes CAWMLSGSTDTQYF.

This chain links TRBV5-5 with TRBJ1-3, with 7 bases lining up with TRBD1. Germline V lookup: CDR1 SGHKS, CDR2 YYEKEE (reference sequence). This CDR3 has 17 residues. V shed 0 bases and J 0 bases; nucleotides not matched to a gene: 6. The CDR3 protein is CASSLDPGGSSGNTIYF. CDR3 coding DNA: TGTGCCAGCAGCTTGGACCCAGGGGGGTCCTCTGGAAACACCATATATTTT.

This chain uses TRBV7-9 with TRBJ1-2; a possible D gene is TRBD1 (5 bases). In germline, CDR1 is SEHNR, CDR2 FQNEAQ (reference sequence). This CDR3 comprises 14 residues. V dropped 5 bases and J dropped 6 bases, with 16 bases sitting between them. The CDR3 coding sequence is TGTGCCAGCAGCCTCCCAGGGAAGTTAGATGGCTACACCTTC. Its translation: CASSLPGKLDGYTF.

The chain couples TRBV21-1 to TRBJ2-7; TRBD1, the table's D call, lacks a check against the DNA. TRBV21-1 is flagged as a pseudogene. CDR3 size: 15 residues. The CDR3, as DNA: TGTGCCAGCAGCAAAGAGAAGGACAGGCAATACGAGCAGTACTTC. This gives the protein CASSKEKDRQYEQYF.

The chain carries TRBV3-1 (or the pseudogene TRBV3-2) and TRBJ2-2, with TRBD2 as a possible D gene (5 bases). This CDR3 has 14 amino acids. Trimming took 5 bases from V and 4 from J, leaving 11 bases between them. Germline V lookup: CDR1 LGHDT, CDR2 YNNKEL (reference sequence). CDR3 amino acids: CASSRGRGTGELFF. The CDR3 DNA follows: TGTGCCAGCAGCAGAGGACGGGGCACCGGGGAGCTGTTTTTT.

The chain employs TRBV18 and TRBJ1-1; 10 nucleotides match TRBD1. Trimming took 3 bases from V and 1 from J; bases not matched to a gene: 2. CDR1 and CDR2 from the germline V gene are KGHSH and LQKENI. The CDR3 is made up of 15 amino acids. CDR3 sequence: CASSPRTGGNTEAFF. CDR3 nucleotides: TGTGCCAGCTCACCGCGGACAGGGGGGAACACTGAAGCTTTCTTT.

This sequence joins TRBV9 and TRBJ1-1, with a possible D match to TRBD1 (6 bases). The CDR3 loop spans 14 amino acids. V lost 3 bases to trimming and J lost 1 base, with 10 bases between them. Germline-derived CDR1 and CDR2 are SGDLS and YYNGEE. CDR3 in amino acids: CASSAFRGNTEAFF. CDR3 nucleotide sequence: TGTGCCAGCAGCGCCTTCAGGGGGAACACTGAAGCTTTCTTT.

This chain joins TRBV4-1 and TRBJ2-3; 7 bases are a match to TRBD1. This CDR3 has 15 amino acids. Germline CDR1 is MGHRA and CDR2 is YSYEKL. J lost 1 base, V lost 4 bases, and 5 bases had no gene match. Here the CDR3 DNA reads TGCGCCAGCAGCCTCATAGGACAGGGCACAGATACGCAGTATTTT. As protein: CASSLIGQGTDTQYF.

Comments on this clone: This sample also contains other DNA sequences that code for the same CDR3. The J gene is TRBJ1-2, the V gene TRBV28, with TRBD1 identical over 8 bases. The CDR3 consists of 13 residues. Germline V gene lookup returns CDR1 MDHEN and CDR2 SYDVKM. V was clipped by 6 bases and J by 5 bases; unmatched bases: 5. CDR3 sequence (DNA): TGTGCCAGCAGGACCGGACAGGGATATGGCTACACCTTC. It encodes CASRTGQGYGYTF.

The gene calls are TRBV14 and TRBJ2-1; 9 bases are shared with TRBD1. The CDR3 spans 18 residues. Germline lookup yields CDR1 SGHDN and CDR2 FVKESK. V trimming: 5 bases; J trimming: 2 bases; junction bases outside the gene matches: 13. CDR3 nucleotides: TGTGCCAGCAGCGTATTGTTAGGGAGGACAGGGGCCTACAATGAGCAGTTCTTC. Encoded protein: CASSVLLGRTGAYNEQFF.

The CDR3 here is CATSTGRNSNTGELFF. The CDR3 coding sequence is TGTGCCACCAGTACGGGAAGAAACTCGAACACCGGGGAGCTGTTTTTT. The genes are TRBV24-1 and TRBJ2-2, with D possibly being TRBD2 (5 bases). This CDR3 region has 16 residues. Germline CDR1 is KGHDR and CDR2 is SFDVKD. V shed 6 bases and J shed 0 bases, with 13 bases lying between them.

The chain's CDR3 is CASNHLSGRSNEQFF. The CDR3 nucleotides read TGTGCCAGCAACCATTTGAGCGGGAGATCCAATGAGCAGTTCTTC. The V and J genes are TRBV7-9 and TRBJ2-1; 8 bases map to TRBD2. J lost 6 bases, V lost 7 bases, and 11 bases had no gene match. The CDR3 covers 15 residues. Germline loops: CDR1 SEHNR, CDR2 FQNEAQ (reference sequence).

This chain connects TRBV28 to TRBJ1-1, with D unresolved. This CDR3 spans 13 amino acids. V shed 0 bases and J shed 7 bases, with 9 bases lying between them. Germline values: CDR1 MDHEN, CDR2 SYDVKM. For the CDR3, the DNA is TGTGCCAGCAGTTTATGGGGAGTTGGTGAAGCTTTCTTT. It specifies CASSLWGVGEAFF.

The rearrangement links TRBV6-2 or TRBV6-3 to TRBJ2-3; D is possibly TRBD2 (5 bases). Between the trimmed V and J ends, which lost 5 bases and 4 bases, there was a span of 13 bases. CDR3 length: 14 amino acids. CDR1 and CDR2 from the germline V gene are MNHEY and SVGEGT. CDR3 loop: CASSGTSFPDTQYF. In DNA form, the CDR3 reads TGTGCCAGCAGTGGTACTAGTTTCCCAGATACGCAGTATTTT.

The chain combines TRBV30 with TRBJ2-7; D uncertain. The CDR3 is made up of 12 amino acids. Germline V gene sequence: CDR1 GTSNPN, CDR2 SVGIG (reference sequence). V was pared by 0 bases and J by 4 bases, with 7 bases between. CDR3 nucleotide sequence: TGTGCCTGGAGTGTGTCAATGTACGAGCAGTACTTC. Its translation: CAWSVSMYEQYF.